The present T cell receptor beta chain was sequenced within a study of Ad26.COV2.S vaccination and SARS-CoV-2 variants. The CDR3 runs 20 residues. TCRdb keeps only in-frame clones here, not all; method: immunoSEQ multiplex PCR. The sample has roughly 300,000 clones; 80% to 90% are singletons. The sample's treatment: some 20 received Ad26.COV2.S at low or high dose, single or two shots; about 5 received placebo; per-sample allocation not given. Samples came from day 63 after the first vaccine or placebo injection. An Ad26 vector was used to express Wuhan-strain SARS-CoV-2 spike as the vaccine. The chain combines TRBV21-1 with TRBJ2-7. TRBV21-1 is labeled a pseudogene. The sequence derives from a person aged 18 to 59 who received the Ad26.COV2.S COVID-19 vaccine or a placebo. Source: peripheral blood, taken in a trial of Ad26.COV2.S vaccine versus placebo. The CDR3 nucleotides read TGTGCCAGCAGCAAAGTGGGGTTAGTCGTGGTTGTCAATAGGTTGCGCGAGCAGTACTTC. Translation: CASSKVGLVVVVNRLREQYF.